The next 11 T cell receptor beta chains were all read from a single sample in a study of identifying expanded T cells in peripheral blood. Method: immunoSEQ multiplex PCR; TCRdb's copy keeps in-frame clones and lacks some. The data show under 120,000 clones, approximately 90% seen once. The specimen was blood. These receptors originate from a person aged 18-70 years in good health.

The chain is built from TRBV6-5 and TRBJ1-1; 7 nucleotides align to TRBD1. This CDR3 has 12 amino acids. J lost 10 bases, V lost 6 bases, and 8 bases had no gene match. The germline CDR1 and CDR2 sequences are MNHEY and SVGAGI. The chain's CDR3 is CASSPGGMRAFF. CDR3 nucleotide sequence: TGTGCCAGCAGCCCAGGGGGGATGAGAGCTTTCTTT.

The chain has TRBV10-3 and TRBJ1-2, with a possible D match to TRBD1 (5 bases). Trimming removed 0 bases from V and 4 bases from J, with 12 bases in between. Germline V CDR1 and CDR2: ENHRY, SYGVKD. The CDR3 spans 15 residues. CDR3 DNA: TGTGCCATCAGTGAGTCGGGGGAGTTCCTCTATGGCTACACCTTC. Translated: CAISESGEFLYGYTF.

For this clone: The sample has other DNA sequences that encode this CDR3 too. J is TRBJ1-2 and V is TRBV5-1; D unclear. This CDR3 is 14 amino acids long. Germline CDR1 SGHRS, CDR2 YFSETQ. Trimming cost V 0 bases and J 1 base, with 7 bases left between them. CDR3 sequence: CASSLGGDNYGYTF. The CDR3 DNA is TGCGCCAGCAGCTTGGGGGGAGATAACTATGGCTACACCTTC.

This rearrangement joins TRBV6-5 to TRBJ1-5; no clear D gene. V dropped 7 bases and J dropped 0 bases, with 10 bases sitting between them. CDR1 is MNHEY and CDR2 is SVGAGI in the germline V gene. The CDR3 consists of 14 residues. The CDR3 DNA follows: TGTGCCAGCATAGCCCTTCATAGCAATCAGCCCCAGCATTTT. Its translation: CASIALHSNQPQHF.

V is TRBV5-6 and J is TRBJ1-2, with 7 bases identical to TRBD1. Germline V gene lookup returns CDR1 SGHDT and CDR2 YYEEEE. With V trimmed by 6 bases and J by 1 base, 6 bases remained unmatched. The CDR3 length is 14 residues. The CDR3 here is CASTTGALNYGYTF. Here the CDR3 DNA reads TGTGCCAGCACCACAGGGGCCCTTAACTATGGCTACACCTTC.

This chain links TRBV10-3 with TRBJ2-4, with 7 positions matching TRBD1. CDR1 and CDR2 from the germline V gene are ENHRY and SYGVKD. The CDR3 runs to 13 residues. V was pared by 6 bases and J by 7 bases, with 6 bases of the junction left unmatched. The CDR3: CAIRGGLGNIQYF. The CDR3 DNA reads as TGTGCCATCAGAGGGGGCTTGGGGAACATTCAGTACTTC.

CDR3 bases: TGTGCCAGCAGGCTGACAGGGCCCTCTGGAAACACCATATATTTT. Protein sequence: CASRLTGPSGNTIYF. The chain links TRBV6-6 to TRBJ1-3, with TRBD1 matching 7 bases. The V gene end was trimmed by 6 bases and the J gene end by 0 bases; junction bases not matched to a gene: 5. This CDR3 region has 15 residues. Germline V lookup: CDR1 MNHNY, CDR2 SVGAGI (reference sequence).

The chain links TRBV28 to TRBJ2-3; the D is unclear. The CDR3 length is 14 residues. Germline CDR1 MDHEN, CDR2 SYDVKM. V dropped 4 bases and J dropped 2 bases, with 10 bases sitting between them. This CDR3 is CASSSGHPTDTQYF. The CDR3 DNA follows: TGTGCCAGCAGTTCGGGCCACCCCACAGATACGCAGTATTTT.

V is TRBV7-6 and J is TRBJ2-5; no clear D gene. The CDR3 runs 14 residues. Germline CDR1 SGHVS, CDR2 FNYEAQ. V lost 1 base, J lost 1 base, and 7 bases lay in between. CDR3 residues: CASSLDRVQETQYF. The CDR3 DNA reads as TGTGCCAGCAGCTTAGACAGAGTCCAAGAGACCCAGTACTTC. Filled out from reference TRBV7-6 and TRBJ2-5, the complete variable domain reads GAGVSQSPRYKVTKRGQDVALRCDPISGHVSLYWYRQALGQGPEFLTYFNYEAQQDKSGLPNDRFSAERPEGSISTLTIQRTEQRDSAMYRCASSLDRVQETQYFGPGTRLLVL.

The chain employs TRBV25-1 and TRBJ1-1, with D possibly TRBD1 on 6 matching bases. The length of the CDR3 is 15 residues. Trimming left V 1 base short and J 3 bases short, with 12 bases between. CDR1 is MGHDK and CDR2 is SYGVNS in the germline V gene. The CDR3 reads CASSESRGGDTEAFF. As DNA, the CDR3 is TGTGCCAGCAGTGAATCGAGAGGGGGGGACACTGAAGCTTTCTTT.

This clone was observed a single time. The chain has TRBV7-9 and TRBJ1-1; D not certain. The CDR3 length is 12 residues. The germline V and J ends were trimmed by 3 bases and 8 bases, with 10 bases remaining between them. Germline V gives CDR1 SEHNR, CDR2 FQNEAQ (reference sequence). In nucleotides, the CDR3 is TGTGCCAGCAGCTTTAATCCGCGAGAAGCTTTCTTT. This translates into CASSFNPREAFF.